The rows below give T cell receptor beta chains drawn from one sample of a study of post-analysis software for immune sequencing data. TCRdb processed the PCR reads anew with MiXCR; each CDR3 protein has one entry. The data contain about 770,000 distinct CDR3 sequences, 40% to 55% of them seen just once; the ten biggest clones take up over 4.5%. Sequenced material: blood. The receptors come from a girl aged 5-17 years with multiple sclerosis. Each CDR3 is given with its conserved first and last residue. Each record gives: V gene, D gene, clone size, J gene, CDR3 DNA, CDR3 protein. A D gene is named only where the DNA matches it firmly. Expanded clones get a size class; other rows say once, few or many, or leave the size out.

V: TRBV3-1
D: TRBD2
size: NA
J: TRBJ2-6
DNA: TGTGCCAGTCTCCACCGGGAGGCTGGGGCCAACGTCCTGACTTTC
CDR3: CASLHREAGANVLTF

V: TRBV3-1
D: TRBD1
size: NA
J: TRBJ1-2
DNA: TGTGCCAGCAGCCAAGATAAGGGGACAGGGGGCCGTAATGGCTACACCTTC
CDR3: CASSQDKGTGGRNGYTF

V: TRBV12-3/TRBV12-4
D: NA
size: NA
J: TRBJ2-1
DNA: TGTGCCAGCAGTTTAGATGCCAATGAGCAGTTCTTC
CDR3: CASSLDANEQFF

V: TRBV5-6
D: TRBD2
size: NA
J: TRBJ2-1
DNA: TGTGCCAGCAGCTTAGCCCCTTCTAGCGGGAGTAAGGATGAGCAGTTCTTC
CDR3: CASSLAPSSGSKDEQFF

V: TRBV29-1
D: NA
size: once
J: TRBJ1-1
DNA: TGCAGCGTTTTACAGGGCCTGAACACTGAAGCTTTCTTT
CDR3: CSVLQGLNTEAFF

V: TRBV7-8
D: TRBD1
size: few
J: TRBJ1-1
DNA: TGTGCCAGCAGCTTAGGTACAGGGGGCGATGGAGCTTTCTTT
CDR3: CASSLGTGGDGAFF

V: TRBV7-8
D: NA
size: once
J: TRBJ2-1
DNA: TGTGCCAGCAGCTCTACCGACAGGAATTGGAACAATGAGCAGTTCTTC
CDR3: CASSSTDRNWNNEQFF

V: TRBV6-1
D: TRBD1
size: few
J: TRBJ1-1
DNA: TGTGCCAGCAGTGGGCCGGGACAGATAGAGGCTTTCTTT
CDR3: CASSGPGQIEAFF

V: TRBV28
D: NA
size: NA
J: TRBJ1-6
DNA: TGTGCCAGCAGTTTGGGGGTTGGTAGTTCACCCCTCCACTTT
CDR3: CASSLGVGSSPLHF

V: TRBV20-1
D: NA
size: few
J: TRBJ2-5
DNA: TGCAGTGCTAGTTTAGACGGGACTTCCCAAGAGACCCAGTACTTC
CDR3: CSASLDGTSQETQYF